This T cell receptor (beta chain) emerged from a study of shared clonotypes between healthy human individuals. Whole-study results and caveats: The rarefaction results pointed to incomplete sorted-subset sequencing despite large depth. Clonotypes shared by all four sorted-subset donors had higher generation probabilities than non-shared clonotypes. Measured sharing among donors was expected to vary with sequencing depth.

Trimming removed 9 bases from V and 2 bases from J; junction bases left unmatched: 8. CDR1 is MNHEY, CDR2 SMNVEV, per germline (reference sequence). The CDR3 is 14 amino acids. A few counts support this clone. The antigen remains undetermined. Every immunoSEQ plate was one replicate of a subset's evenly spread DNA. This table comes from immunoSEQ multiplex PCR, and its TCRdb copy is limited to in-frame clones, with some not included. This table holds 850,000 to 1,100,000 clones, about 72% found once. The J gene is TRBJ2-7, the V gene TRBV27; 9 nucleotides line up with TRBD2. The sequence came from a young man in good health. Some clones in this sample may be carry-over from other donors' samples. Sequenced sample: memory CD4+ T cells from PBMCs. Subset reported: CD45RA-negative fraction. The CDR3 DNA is TGTGCCAGTTCCTTAGCGGGAGTGGCCTACGAGCAGTACTTC. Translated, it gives CASSLAGVAYEQYF.